A selection of T cell receptor beta chains follows, all from one sample in a study of blood T cell repertoires in COVID-19. The table came from immunoSEQ multiplex PCR; TCRdb's copy has only in-frame clones and leaves some out. The sample includes over 90,000 clones, 89% of them seen just once. The sample comprised peripheral blood. The receptor source for this set is a woman aged 55-70 years with acute or convalescent COVID-19. The CDR3 runs from the conserved cysteine through the conserved F or W. Each record gives: V gene, CDR3 protein.

V: TRBV6-6
CDR3: CASSYSSGSSYEQYF

V: TRBV5-1
CDR3: CASSLTPILGQGGYGYTF

V: TRBV7-8
CDR3: CASSPRASSGEQFF

V: TRBV5-1
CDR3: CASSLDSGGSTDTQYF

V: TRBV5-1
CDR3: CASSLAGGAGGQNEQYF

V: TRBV5-6
CDR3: CASSLFLAGGTDTQYF

V: TRBV4-1
CDR3: CASSQASGNTNYGYTF

V: TRBV19
CDR3: CASSMPTSGNLGEQYF

V: TRBV6-1
CDR3: CASSEARSGRESYEQYF

V: TRBV6-5
CDR3: CASSWGGTEAFF

V: TRBV5-1
CDR3: CASSPRNSNQPQHF

V: TRBV2
CDR3: CASNLGGNGYTF

V: TRBV9
CDR3: CASSVGGPPSDTQYF

V: TRBV5-1
CDR3: CASSLLAVGSNEKLFF

V: TRBV7-2
CDR3: CASSLGLGPQETQYF

V: TRBV6-5
CDR3: CASSSQGEREQYF

V: TRBV3-1/TRBV3-2
CDR3: CASSQGGGNQETQYF

V: TRBV19
CDR3: CASSILGQGSSPLHF

V: TRBV19
CDR3: CASSPLPLAGEHNEQFF

V: TRBV3-1/TRBV3-2
CDR3: CASSRASAGNTIYF

V: TRBV18
CDR3: CASSPALDRESYTF

V: TRBV6-5
CDR3: CASSYSGASYQETQYF

V: TRBV2
CDR3: CASKRDRFTGELFF

V: TRBV6-5
CDR3: CASRQSQGTNYGYTF

V: TRBV7-3
CDR3: CASSSQTSGAQYF

V: TRBV6-5
CDR3: CASSGGRGANEKLFF

V: TRBV7-9
CDR3: CASSLLSGTGSEKLFF

V: TRBV6-5
CDR3: CASRRQGSTEAFF

V: TRBV10-2
CDR3: CASSDNSGNTIYF

V: TRBV28
CDR3: CASSLSQTGTGFNQPQHF